The present entry profiles one TCR beta chain with its context. Repertoires were generated with immunoSEQ multiplex PCR, while TCRdb's copy carries only in-frame clones and drops some. The sample has under 2,500,000 clones; around 95% are singletons. Germline V gives CDR1 SGHTA, CDR2 FQGNSA. Trimming at V came to 3 bases and at J to 6 bases, leaving 8 bases not matched to a gene. This CDR3 comprises 14 residues. These data come from a study of shared clonotypes between healthy human individuals. Sequencing used naive CD4+ T cells sorted from blood. Subset here: CD45RA+ positively selected. This receptor was obtained from a man between 18 and 35 years old in good health. The chain links TRBV7-2 to TRBJ2-7, with TRBD1 identical over 7 bases. The CDR3 protein is CASSFPDRRGEQYF. CDR3 coding DNA: TGTGCCAGCAGCTTTCCGGACAGGCGAGGCGAGCAGTACTTC.